In its sample, the clone carrying this T cell receptor (beta chain) was seen many times. These data belong to a study of regulatory T cells in long-lasting Graves disease. Stated time point: persistent/refractory GD, antithyroid drugs over 5 years with positive TRAb. PBMCs were the source of the RNA used for TCR sequencing. Germline V CDR1 and CDR2: SNHLY, FYNNEI. The CDR3 consists of 13 residues. With 9 bases clipped from V and 1 base from J, the junction kept 3 bases outside the gene matches. According to the study, TCR beta libraries were built with iRepertoire HTBI primers and CDR3-region Arm-PCR. MiXCR, applied by TCRdb to the multiplex PCR reads, yields one record per CDR3 protein. The sample lists roughly 700,000 distinct CDR3 sequences, 30% occurring once.

This sequence originates from a female donor with Graves disease. Sequencing used peripheral blood mononuclear cells (PBMCs), obtained when the disease was refractory, from a patient treated with antithyroid drugs. The chain links TRBV2 to TRBJ1-1; 9 nucleotides line up with TRBD1. Written as DNA, the CDR3 is TGTGCCAGTCGGGACAGGGAGAACACTGAAGCTTTCTTT. It is translated as CASRDRENTEAFF.